Each of the 29 T cell receptor beta chains below was sequenced from the same sample in a study of cytomegalovirus exposure and HLA in healthy donors. Primers for the PCR totalled 60 Vbeta and 13 Jbeta. Libraries were prepared by immunoSEQ multiplex PCR; TCRdb keeps only in-frame clonotypes and omits some of them. This table holds about 120,000 clones, 77% found once. The source material was PBMCs. The receptors originated from a man aged 40-50 years in good health and CMV-seropositive.

V is TRBV7-9 and J is TRBJ2-7; 8 nucleotides agree with TRBD2. The CDR3 sequence is 17 residues long. Germline CDR1 reads SEHNR; CDR2 reads FQNEAQ (reference sequence). V gave up 4 bases and J gave up 3 bases; unmatched junction bases: 14. The CDR3, as DNA: TGTGCCAGCAGCTCCCCCGGGGGGGCCAACTCCCTCTACGAGCAGTACTTC. Its translation: CASSSPGGANSLYEQYF. The whole variable domain, filled in from reference TRBV7-9 and TRBJ2-7, reads DTGVSQNPRHKITKRGQNVTFRCDPISEHNRLYWYRQTLGQGPEFLTYFQNEAQLEKSRLLSDRFSAERPKGSFSTLEIQRTEQGDSAMYLCASSSPGGANSLYEQYFGPGTRLTVT.

The V and J genes are TRBV29-1 and TRBJ1-2; no clear D. V lost 4 bases to trimming and J lost 7 bases, with 7 bases between them. CDR1 is SQVTM and CDR2 is ANQGSEA in the germline V gene. The length of the CDR3 is 10 residues. In DNA form, the CDR3 reads TGCAGCGTTGTGAGTTTTGGCTACACCTTC. Translated, it gives CSVVSFGYTF.

This chain links TRBV5-1 with TRBJ2-5; possibly TRBD2 for D (6 bases). CDR1 and CDR2 from the germline V gene are SGHRS and YFSETQ. The CDR3 extends over 13 amino acids. V dropped 7 bases and J dropped 1 base, with 11 bases sitting between them. CDR3 nucleotide sequence: TGCGCCAGCCGGGACTTACGCCAAGAGACCCAGTACTTC. It specifies CASRDLRQETQYF.

V and J are TRBV27 and TRBJ2-3; 7 bases fit TRBD2. The CDR3 runs to 15 residues. Germline lookup yields CDR1 MNHEY and CDR2 SMNVEV (reference sequence). Unmatched junction bases numbered 6, after V lost 6 bases and J lost 0 bases. CDR3: CASRLAPTSTDTQYF. CDR3 DNA: TGTGCCAGCAGACTAGCGCCAACTAGCACAGATACGCAGTATTTT.

The chain joins TRBV4-1 to TRBJ2-6, with a weak D call TRBD2 (6 bases). The CDR3 consists of 20 residues. Deletions cut 2 bases from V and 4 bases from J, with 24 bases between. Germline assignment: CDR1 MGHRA and CDR2 YSYEKL. DNA for the CDR3: TGCGCCAGCAGCCAATGGAAAGCCGGGGGTCCGCTCCCCGGGGCCAACGTCCTGACTTTC. This translates into CASSQWKAGGPLPGANVLTF.

V usage is TRBV4-1 and J usage is TRBJ2-5; TRBD2 agrees at 8 bases. This CDR3 has 16 residues. CDR1 and CDR2 from the germline V gene are MGHRA and YSYEKL. V dropped 0 bases and J dropped 4; count of bases not matched to a gene: 7. The DNA for the CDR3 is TGCGCCAGCAGCCAAGATGGTTCGAGCGGGGGAGAGACCCAGTACTTC. Translation: CASSQDGSSGGETQYF.

This clone was seen a single time. This chain links TRBV20-1 with TRBJ2-7; tentative D call: TRBD1 (5 bases). CDR1 and CDR2 from the germline V gene are DFQATT and SNEGSKA (reference sequence). CDR3 size: 11 residues. V dropped 8 bases and J dropped 2 bases, with 10 bases sitting between them. Written as DNA, the CDR3 is TGCAGTAAGGGGTTCGCCTACGAGCAGTACTTC. Its translation: CSKGFAYEQYF.

The chain combines TRBV7-9 with TRBJ2-5, with D maybe TRBD1 (5 bases). The CDR3 has 16 amino acids. Germline V gene lookup returns CDR1 SEHNR and CDR2 FQNEAQ (reference sequence). Deletions cut 5 bases from V and 4 bases from J, with 20 bases between. The CDR3 region is CASSPSGIRVRETQYF. The CDR3 DNA reads as TGTGCCAGCAGCCCGTCCGGAATCAGGGTACGAGAGACCCAGTACTTC.

This clone was detected only once. The chain recombines TRBV7-3 with TRBJ1-5; weak D call: TRBD1 (5 bases). Germline V gene sequence: CDR1 SGHTA, CDR2 FQGTGA. Deletions cut 8 bases from V and 2 bases from J, with 34 bases between. The CDR3 runs to 21 residues. CDR3 region: CASPPSRSGHQHHPRNQPQHF. CDR3 bases: TGTGCCAGCCCCCCTTCCCGGTCAGGACACCAACACCATCCGCGCAATCAGCCCCAGCATTTT.

The chain joins TRBV7-3 to TRBJ1-2; TRBD1 matches at 10 bases. The J segment lost 6 bases and the V segment lost 4 bases, leaving 5 bases of the junction unmatched. The CDR3 spans 14 residues. Germline CDR1 reads SGHTA; CDR2 reads FQGTGA. CDR3 nucleotide sequence: TGTGCCAGCAGCTCCCCTGGGACAGGGGATGGCTACACCTTC. This codes for CASSSPGTGDGYTF.

The chain uses TRBV5-4 and TRBJ1-4; D may be TRBD1 (5 bases). The V end lost 6 bases, the J end lost 5 bases, and 14 bases lay between the germline ends. Germline CDR1 is SGHNT and CDR2 is YYREEE (reference sequence). This CDR3 spans 14 amino acids. This CDR3 reads CASKNAGLNEKLFF. DNA of the CDR3: TGTGCCAGCAAAAACGCGGGGCTGAATGAAAAACTGTTTTTT.

This chain uses TRBV18 with TRBJ1-1, with D perhaps TRBD1 (6 bases). The CDR3 sequence is 14 residues long. Trimming removed 1 base from V and 2 bases from J, with 8 bases in between. CDR1 and CDR2 from the germline V gene are KGHSH and LQKENI. CDR3 protein: CASSPRQENTEAFF. The CDR3 coding sequence is TGTGCCAGCTCACCACGACAGGAAAACACTGAAGCTTTCTTT.

In its sample, this clone was seen a few times. The chain carries TRBV14 and TRBJ2-1; tentatively, D is TRBD1 (5 bases). V lost 2 bases and J lost 12, with 17 bases in between. CDR3 length: 14 amino acids. CDR1 and CDR2 from the germline V gene are SGHDN and FVKESK. This chain's CDR3 is CASSQSGRAPGQFF. The CDR3 bases are TGTGCCAGCAGCCAAAGTGGCAGGGCGCCAGGGCAGTTCTTC.

The chain is built from TRBV9 and TRBJ1-1, with D unresolved. The germline V gene has CDR1 SGDLS and CDR2 YYNGEE. CDR3 length: 13 amino acids. The V end was cut by 1 base, the J end by 8 bases, with 12 bases between. This chain's CDR3 is CASSVFLSGEAFF. The CDR3 DNA reads as TGTGCCAGCAGCGTATTTCTCTCGGGGGAAGCTTTCTTT.

This chain connects TRBV7-9 to TRBJ2-2, with D possibly TRBD1 on 6 matching bases. Germline CDR1 SEHNR, CDR2 FQNEAQ (reference sequence). V was clipped by 5 bases and J by 0 bases, with 13 bases between them. This CDR3 region has 16 residues. The CDR3 spells CASSPDSYANTGELFF. The CDR3 nucleotides read TGTGCCAGCAGCCCGGACAGCTACGCGAACACCGGGGAGCTGTTTTTT.

This clone was detected once. The chain combines TRBV4-1 with TRBJ2-5; the match to TRBD2 covers 10 bases. The CDR3 is 19 amino acids. Germline CDR1 is MGHRA and CDR2 is YSYEKL. The V and J ends lost 0 bases and 2 bases, in that order; junction bases with no gene match: 12. CDR3 in amino acids: CASSQDLSSGGESQETQYF. In DNA, the CDR3 is TGCGCCAGCAGCCAAGATCTCTCTAGCGGGGGAGAATCTCAAGAGACCCAGTACTTC.

The chain joins TRBV28 to TRBJ1-5; tentatively, D is TRBD1 (6 bases). Trimming left V 2 bases short and J 2 bases short, with 13 bases between. The CDR3 is 16 residues long. Per germline, CDR1 MDHEN and CDR2 SYDVKM. This CDR3 reads CASSLRGAAGNQPQHF. The CDR3 bases are TGTGCCAGCAGTTTACGGGGGGCGGCGGGCAATCAGCCCCAGCATTTT.

The chain employs TRBV5-4 and TRBJ2-4; tentative D call: TRBD2 (5 bases). This CDR3 comprises 18 residues. Germline CDR1 SGHNT, CDR2 YYREEE (reference sequence). The V gene lost 0 bases and the J gene lost 6 bases, with 22 bases spanning the gap. The CDR3 sequence is CASSLAGNTQAPLNIQYF. DNA of the CDR3: TGTGCCAGCAGCTTGGCCGGGAACACACAAGCCCCGTTAAACATTCAGTACTTC.

The chain has TRBV4-3 and TRBJ2-3; 9 nucleotides match TRBD2. With 5 bases clipped from V and 2 bases from J, the junction kept 8 bases outside the gene matches. Per the germline V gene, CDR1 is LGHNA and CDR2 is YSLEER. The CDR3 loop spans 16 amino acids. The CDR3, as DNA: TGCGCCAGCAGCTCCGGGACTAGCTTTTTCACAGATACGCAGTATTTT. Amino acids: CASSSGTSFFTDTQYF.

The chain joins TRBV2 to TRBJ2-1, with 7 nucleotides matching TRBD2. The germline V gene has CDR1 SNHLY and CDR2 FYNNEI. After removal of 9 bases from V and 5 bases from J, the junction contained 4 bases not matched to a gene. The CDR3 contains 12 residues. CDR3 amino acids: CASLRGDNEQFF. The CDR3 DNA reads TGTGCCAGTCTCCGGGGGGACAATGAGCAGTTCTTC.

The chain carries TRBV29-1 and TRBJ2-7, with D maybe TRBD2 (6 bases). Germline V gene data show CDR1 as SQVTM and CDR2 as ANQGSEA. V was pared by 1 base and J by 2 bases, with 9 bases between. The length of the CDR3 is 13 residues. CDR3 amino acids: CSVEVAGTYEQYF. CDR3 coding DNA: TGCAGCGTTGAAGTTGCGGGGACCTACGAGCAGTACTTC.

This clone occurred once. J is TRBJ1-1 and V is TRBV4-1; D is unclear. The CDR3 is made up of 15 amino acids. The V and J ends lost 1 base and 0 bases respectively, with 9 bases between them. The germline gives CDR1 MGHRA, CDR2 YSYEKL. The CDR3 region is CASSQAQIMNTEAFF. The CDR3 DNA sequence: TGCGCCAGCAGCCAAGCCCAGATCATGAACACTGAAGCTTTCTTT.

This clone was detected only a few times. The chain employs TRBV7-2 and TRBJ1-5; no reliable D call. Germline V gene sequence: CDR1 SGHTA, CDR2 FQGNSA. The CDR3 is 12 amino acids. Trimming cost V 2 bases and J 5 bases, with 4 bases left between them. Here the CDR3 DNA reads TGTGCCAGCAGCTTAAGCTATCAGCCCCAGCATTTT. Protein: CASSLSYQPQHF.

This clone was picked up a small number of times. This CDR3 is CASSLASVGATNEKLFF. CDR3 nucleotides: TGCGCCAGCAGCTTGGCCAGTGTCGGGGCAACTAATGAAAAACTGTTTTTT. The chain recombines TRBV5-1 with TRBJ1-4; D gene uncertain. V was cut by 0 bases and J by 0 bases, with 12 bases left in between. CDR1 and CDR2 from the germline V gene are SGHRS and YFSETQ. The CDR3 consists of 17 residues.

This sequence joins TRBV7-3 and TRBJ2-1; maybe TRBD1 (5 bases). V lost 5 bases and J 6 bases, leaving 17 bases between the germline ends. This CDR3 has 15 residues. Germline V gene sequence: CDR1 SGHTA, CDR2 FQGTGA. The CDR3, as DNA: TGTGCCAGCAGCCCGGCGATAGGGGTAGGCAATGAGCAGTTCTTC. Its translation is CASSPAIGVGNEQFF.

The chain couples TRBV9 to TRBJ2-2; D is unclear. V lost 6 bases and J lost 7, with 13 bases in between. The germline V gene encodes CDR1 SGDLS and CDR2 YYNGEE. The CDR3 is made up of 13 amino acids. This chain's CDR3 is CASTWWADGELFF. The CDR3, as DNA: TGTGCCAGCACTTGGTGGGCCGACGGGGAGCTGTTTTTT.

This sequence joins TRBV5-6 and TRBJ2-2; no clear D. Germline V gives CDR1 SGHDT, CDR2 YYEEEE. With 4 bases removed from V and 7 bases from J, the gap between germline ends came to 14 bases. The CDR3 length is 14 residues. The CDR3 loop reads CASSPLRGRGELFF. The CDR3 bases are TGTGCCAGCAGCCCCTTGAGAGGTCGCGGGGAGCTGTTTTTT.

The gene calls are TRBV6-5 and TRBJ2-3, with 7 bases identical to TRBD1. The V gene end was trimmed by 2 bases and the J gene end by 9 bases; junction bases not matched to a gene: 2. The CDR3 totals 12 residues. The germline V gene has CDR1 MNHEY and CDR2 SVGAGI. This CDR3 is CASSYQGDTQYF. DNA for the CDR3: TGTGCCAGCAGTTACCAGGGGGACACGCAGTATTTT.

Here the CDR3 reads CASSYSWQERPYGYTF. For the CDR3, the DNA is TGTGCCAGCAGTTACTCATGGCAGGAACGCCCCTATGGCTACACCTTC. The chain is built from TRBV6-6 and TRBJ1-2, with D unclear. V shed 0 bases and J shed 4 bases, with 15 bases lying between them. Germline lookup yields CDR1 MNHNY and CDR2 SVGAGI (reference sequence). CDR3 length: 16 amino acids.